This T cell receptor (beta chain) originates from a study of blood T cells in healthy people across ages. Germline V gene data show CDR1 as MNHNY and CDR2 as SVGAGI (reference sequence). This CDR3 is 17 amino acids long. V shed 9 bases, J shed 6 bases, and the junction held 18 bases outside the gene matches. A second PCR, run for 7 to 11 cycles, used a sample-barcoded 5' primer plus a J-beta primer mix. In TCRdb, the 5' RACE reads were re-called with MiXCR into one record per CDR3 protein. The table records over 950,000 distinct CDR3 sequences, more than 30% of them present only once. Extracted total RNA amounted to at least 5.5 micrograms for each sample.

The receptor's source is a man aged 18-30 years in good health. The J gene is TRBJ1-4, the V gene TRBV6-6; 8 bases are shared with TRBD1. Sequencing was performed on blood. The CDR3 spells CASDNRDRTRRDEKLFF. In DNA, the CDR3 is TGTGCCAGTGACAACCGGGACAGGACCCGAAGGGATGAAAAACTGTTTTTT.